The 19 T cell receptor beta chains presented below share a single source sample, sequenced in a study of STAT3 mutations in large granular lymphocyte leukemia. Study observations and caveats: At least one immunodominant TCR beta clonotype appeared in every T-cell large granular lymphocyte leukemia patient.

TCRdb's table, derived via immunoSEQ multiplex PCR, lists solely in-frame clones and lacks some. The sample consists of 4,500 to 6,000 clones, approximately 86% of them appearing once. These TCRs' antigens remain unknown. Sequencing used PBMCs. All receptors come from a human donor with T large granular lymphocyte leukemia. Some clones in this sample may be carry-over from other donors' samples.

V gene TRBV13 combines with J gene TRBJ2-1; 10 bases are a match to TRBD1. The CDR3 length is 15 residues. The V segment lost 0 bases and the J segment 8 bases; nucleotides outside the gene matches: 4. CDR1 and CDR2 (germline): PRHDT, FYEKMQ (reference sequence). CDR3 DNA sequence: TGTGCCAGCAGCTTAGGGACAGGGGGCAAGGATGAGCAGTTCTTC. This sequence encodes CASSLGTGGKDEQFF.

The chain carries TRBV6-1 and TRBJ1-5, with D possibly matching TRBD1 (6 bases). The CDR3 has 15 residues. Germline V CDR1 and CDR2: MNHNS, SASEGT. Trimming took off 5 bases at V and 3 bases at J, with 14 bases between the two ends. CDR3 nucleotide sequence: TGTGCCAGCAGTATAGATGGACAGAACAATCAGCCCCAGCATTTT. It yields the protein CASSIDGQNNQPQHF.

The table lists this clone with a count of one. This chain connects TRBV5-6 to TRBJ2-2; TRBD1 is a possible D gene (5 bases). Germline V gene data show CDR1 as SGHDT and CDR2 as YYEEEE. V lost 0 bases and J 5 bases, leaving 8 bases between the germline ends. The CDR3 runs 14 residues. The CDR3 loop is CASSLAGWTGELFF. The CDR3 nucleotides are TGTGCCAGCAGCTTGGCAGGGTGGACCGGGGAGCTGTTTTTT.

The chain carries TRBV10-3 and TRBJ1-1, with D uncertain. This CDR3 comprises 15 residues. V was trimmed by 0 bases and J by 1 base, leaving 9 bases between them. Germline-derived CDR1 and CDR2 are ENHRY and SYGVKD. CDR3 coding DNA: TGTGCCATCAGTGAGTCGAGTGTCGGGAACACTGAAGCTTTCTTT. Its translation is CAISESSVGNTEAFF.

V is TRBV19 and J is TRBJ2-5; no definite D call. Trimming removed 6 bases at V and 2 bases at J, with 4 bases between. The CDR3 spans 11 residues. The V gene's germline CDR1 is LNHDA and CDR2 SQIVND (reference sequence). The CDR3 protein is CASSGQETQYF. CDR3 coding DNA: TGTGCCAGTAGCGGGCAAGAGACCCAGTACTTC.

The CDR3, as DNA: TGTGCCAGCAGAGTCTCGAGGGCTACCTATGGCTACACCTTC. Translated, it gives CASRVSRATYGYTF. This chain links TRBV28 with TRBJ1-2; no reliable D call. This CDR3 has 14 residues. Trimming took off 6 bases at V and 4 bases at J, with 15 bases between the two ends. Germline V gene data show CDR1 as MDHEN and CDR2 as SYDVKM.

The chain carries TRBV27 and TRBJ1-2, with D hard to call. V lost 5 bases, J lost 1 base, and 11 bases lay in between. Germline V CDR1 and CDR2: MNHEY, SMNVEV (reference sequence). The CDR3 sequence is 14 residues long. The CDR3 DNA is TGTGCCAGCAGTACCGCGCCACTTAACTATGGCTACACCTTC. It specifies CASSTAPLNYGYTF.

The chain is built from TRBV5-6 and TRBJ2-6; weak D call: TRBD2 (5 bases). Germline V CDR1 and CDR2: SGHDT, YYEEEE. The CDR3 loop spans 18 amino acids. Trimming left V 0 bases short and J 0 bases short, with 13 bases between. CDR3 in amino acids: CASSLEGAGPSGANVLTF. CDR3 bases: TGTGCCAGCAGCTTGGAGGGCGCGGGCCCCTCTGGGGCCAACGTCCTGACTTTC.

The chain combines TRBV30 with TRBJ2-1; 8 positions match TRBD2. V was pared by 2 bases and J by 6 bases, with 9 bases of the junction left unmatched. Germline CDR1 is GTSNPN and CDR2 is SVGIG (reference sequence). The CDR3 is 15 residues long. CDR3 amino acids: CAWSKGLAGPNEQFF. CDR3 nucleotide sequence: TGTGCCTGGAGTAAGGGGCTAGCGGGTCCCAATGAGCAGTTCTTC.

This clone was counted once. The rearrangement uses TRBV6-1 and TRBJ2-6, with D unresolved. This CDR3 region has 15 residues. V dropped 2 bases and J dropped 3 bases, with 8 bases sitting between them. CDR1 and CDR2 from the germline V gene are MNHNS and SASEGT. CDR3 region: CASSEKRSGANVLTF. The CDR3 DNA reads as TGTGCCAGCAGTGAAAAAAGGAGTGGGGCCAACGTCCTGACTTTC.

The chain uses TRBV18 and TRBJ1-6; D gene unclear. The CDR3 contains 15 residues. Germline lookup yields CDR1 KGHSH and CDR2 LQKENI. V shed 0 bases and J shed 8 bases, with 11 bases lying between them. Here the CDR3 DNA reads TGTGCCAGCTCACCACCAGAGGCCGGGGATTCACCCCTCCACTTT. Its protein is CASSPPEAGDSPLHF.

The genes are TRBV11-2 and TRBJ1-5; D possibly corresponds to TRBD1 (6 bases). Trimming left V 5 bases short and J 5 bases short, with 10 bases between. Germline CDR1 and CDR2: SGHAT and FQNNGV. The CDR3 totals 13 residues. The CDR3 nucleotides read TGTGCCAGCAGCATCAGGGGAGATCAGCCCCAGCATTTT. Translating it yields CASSIRGDQPQHF.

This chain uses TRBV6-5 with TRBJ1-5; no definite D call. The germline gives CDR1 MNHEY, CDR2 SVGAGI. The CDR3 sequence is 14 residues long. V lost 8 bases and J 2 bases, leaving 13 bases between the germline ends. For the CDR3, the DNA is TGTGCCAGCGGCAACCACTACGGCAATCAGCCCCAGCATTTT. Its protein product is CASGNHYGNQPQHF.

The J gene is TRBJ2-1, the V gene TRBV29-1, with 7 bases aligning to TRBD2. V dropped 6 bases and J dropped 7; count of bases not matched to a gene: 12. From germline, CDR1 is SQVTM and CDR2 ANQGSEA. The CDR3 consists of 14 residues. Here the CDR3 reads CSVSIAGVGNEQFF. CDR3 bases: TGCAGCGTCAGTATCGCGGGAGTCGGAAATGAGCAGTTCTTC.

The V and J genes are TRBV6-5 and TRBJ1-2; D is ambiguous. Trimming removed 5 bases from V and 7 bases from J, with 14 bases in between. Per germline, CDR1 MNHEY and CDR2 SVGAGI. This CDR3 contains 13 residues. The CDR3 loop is CASSPPSGGGYTF. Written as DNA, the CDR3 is TGTGCCAGCAGTCCTCCCTCCGGTGGTGGCTACACCTTC.

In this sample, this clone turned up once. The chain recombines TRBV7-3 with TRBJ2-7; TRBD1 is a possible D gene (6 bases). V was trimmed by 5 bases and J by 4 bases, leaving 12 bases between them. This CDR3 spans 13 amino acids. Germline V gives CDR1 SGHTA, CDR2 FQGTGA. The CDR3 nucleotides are TGTGCCAGCAGCCCAGGGGCCGGATACGAGCAGTACTTC. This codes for CASSPGAGYEQYF.

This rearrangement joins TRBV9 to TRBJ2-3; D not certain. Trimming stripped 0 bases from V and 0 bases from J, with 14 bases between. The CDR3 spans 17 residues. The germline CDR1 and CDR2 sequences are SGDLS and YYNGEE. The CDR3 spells CASSVALPTTSTDTQYF. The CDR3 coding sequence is TGTGCCAGCAGCGTAGCCCTCCCGACAACTAGCACAGATACGCAGTATTTT.

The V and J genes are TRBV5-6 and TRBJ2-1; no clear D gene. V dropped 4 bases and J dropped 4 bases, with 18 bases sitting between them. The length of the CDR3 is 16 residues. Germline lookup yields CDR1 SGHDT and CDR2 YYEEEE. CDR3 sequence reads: CASSQPWRQPYNEQFF. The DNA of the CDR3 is TGTGCCAGCAGCCAACCATGGCGGCAGCCGTACAATGAGCAGTTCTTC.

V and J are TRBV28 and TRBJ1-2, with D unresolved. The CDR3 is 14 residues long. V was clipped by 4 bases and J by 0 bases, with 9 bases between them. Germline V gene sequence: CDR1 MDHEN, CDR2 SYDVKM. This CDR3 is CASSSGDANYGYTF. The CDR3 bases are TGTGCCAGCAGTTCAGGCGATGCTAACTATGGCTACACCTTC.